Listed below are T cell receptor beta chains from one sample, sequenced in a study of Ad26.COV2.S vaccination and SARS-CoV-2 variants. The data were produced by immunoSEQ multiplex PCR, yet TCRdb's version contains in-frame clones alone and is incomplete. The sample has about 680,000 clones, around 92% seen once. The sequencing here drew on peripheral blood, taken in a trial of Ad26.COV2.S vaccine versus placebo. These receptors all stem from a person between 18 and 59 years old who received the Ad26.COV2.S COVID-19 vaccine or a placebo. Each CDR3 is given with its conserved first and last residue. A D gene is named only where the DNA matches it firmly. Size is stated for part of the rows, as once, few or many counts, or as a class when the clone is expanded.

abundance	v_gene	d_gene	j_gene	CDR3aa	CDR3nt
.	TRBV19	.	TRBJ2-7	CASSIRGGGTYEQYF	TGTGCCAGTAGTATAAGGGGCGGGGGCACCTACGAGCAGTACTTC
.	TRBV24-1	.	TRBJ2-6	CATSDPASGANVLTF	TGTGCCACCAGTGATCCAGCCTCTGGGGCCAACGTCCTGACTTTC
.	TRBV5-1	.	TRBJ1-2	CASTFGPDRGGGYTF	TGCGCCAGCACCTTTGGGCCGGATCGGGGAGGTGGCTACACCTTC
once	TRBV9	.	TRBJ2-7	CASSPGPATGEQYF	TGTGCCAGCAGCCCAGGCCCGGCGACGGGGGAGCAGTACTTC
once	TRBV27	TRBD2	TRBJ2-1	CASGLAGYNEQFF	TGTGCCAGCGGACTAGCGGGATACAATGAGCAGTTCTTC
.	TRBV29-1	TRBD2	TRBJ2-3	CSGTSGLTDTQYF	TGCAGCGGGACTAGCGGGCTGACAGATACGCAGTATTTT
.	TRBV6-5	.	TRBJ2-7	CASSLRDPSSYEQYF	TGTGCCAGCAGTTTGCGGGACCCCAGCTCCTACGAGCAGTACTTC
.	TRBV6-5	.	TRBJ2-2	CASEAGLGTGELFF	TGTGCCAGCGAAGCGGGTTTGGGCACCGGGGAGCTGTTTTTT
few	TRBV2	TRBD1	TRBJ1-2	CASHRGIDRGLGRSF	TGTGCCAGCCATCGAGGGATTGACAGGGGCCTAGGGCGCTCCTTC
.	TRBV6-5	.	TRBJ2-5	CASSYQGWETQYF	TGTGCCAGCAGTTACCAGGGGTGGGAGACCCAGTACTTC
.	TRBV3-1/TRBV3-2	.	TRBJ2-5	CASSQDWDGSFQETQYF	TGTGCCAGCAGCCAAGATTGGGACGGTTCATTCCAAGAGACCCAGTACTTC
.	TRBV3-1/TRBV3-2	.	TRBJ1-4	CASSHSYPYNEKLFF	TGTGCCAGCAGCCATTCGTACCCGTATAATGAAAAACTGTTTTTT
.	TRBV15	.	TRBJ1-5	CATSRDLAGGQPQHF	TGTGCCACCAGCAGAGATCTGGCGGGTGGCCAGCCCCAGCATTTT